The entry below gives a single TCR beta chain sequence along with its context. Its antigen is undetermined. The entry originates in a study of a mutant IDH1 vaccine in newly diagnosed glioma. On the study more broadly: The study gave patients eight vaccinations in weeks 1, 3, 5, 7, 11, 15, 19, 23.

The CDR3 extends over 14 amino acids. V lost 2 bases to trimming and J lost 4 bases, with 12 bases between them. Germline V gene lookup returns CDR1 ENHRY and CDR2 SYGVKD. TCRdb keeps only in-frame clones here, not all; method: immunoSEQ multiplex PCR. The sample shows under 55,000 clones, about 91% of them seen only once. The time point: week 11, during vaccination. All doses held 300 ug of mutant IDH1 20-mer peptide, with topical imiquimod. This specimen consisted of PBMCs, obtained from a glioma patient whose treatment included an IDH1 peptide vaccine. This TCR derives from a man aged 50-60 years with glioma. V gene TRBV10-3 combines with J gene TRBJ2-7; perhaps TRBD1 as D (5 bases). In nucleotides, the CDR3 is TGTGCCATCAGTGAGATAGGGGCCGGGTACGAGCAGTACTTC. Translation: CAISEIGAGYEQYF.